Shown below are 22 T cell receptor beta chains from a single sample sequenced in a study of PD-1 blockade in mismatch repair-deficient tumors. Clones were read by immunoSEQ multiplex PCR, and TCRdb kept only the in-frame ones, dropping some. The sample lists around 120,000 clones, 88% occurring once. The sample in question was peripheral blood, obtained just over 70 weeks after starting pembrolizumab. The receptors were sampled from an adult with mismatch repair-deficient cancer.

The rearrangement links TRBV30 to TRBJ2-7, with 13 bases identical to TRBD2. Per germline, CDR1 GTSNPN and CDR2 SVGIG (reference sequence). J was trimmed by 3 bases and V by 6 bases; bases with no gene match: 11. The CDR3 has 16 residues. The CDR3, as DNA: TGTGCCTGCATCGGACTAGCGGGAGAGTTGGGCTACGAGCAGTACTTC. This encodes CACIGLAGELGYEQYF. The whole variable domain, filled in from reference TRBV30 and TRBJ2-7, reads SQTIHQWPATLVQPVGSPLSLECTVEGTSNPNLYWYRQAAGRGLQLLFYSVGIGQISSEVPQNLSASRPQDRQFILSSKKLLLSDSGFYLCACIGLAGELGYEQYFGPGTRLTVT.

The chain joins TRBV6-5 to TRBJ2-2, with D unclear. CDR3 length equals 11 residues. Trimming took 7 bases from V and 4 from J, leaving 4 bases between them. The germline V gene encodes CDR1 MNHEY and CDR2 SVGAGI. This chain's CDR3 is CASISTGELFF. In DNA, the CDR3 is TGTGCCAGCATCAGCACCGGGGAGCTGTTTTTT.

This CDR3 reads CASSFTPSREQYF. In nucleotides, the CDR3 is TGTGCCAGCAGTTTTACACCTTCCCGGGAGCAGTACTTC. The J gene is TRBJ2-7, the V gene TRBV27; D uncertain. Germline CDR1 and CDR2: MNHEY and SMNVEV (reference sequence). V lost 3 bases and J 7 bases, leaving 13 bases between the germline ends. The CDR3 is 13 residues long.

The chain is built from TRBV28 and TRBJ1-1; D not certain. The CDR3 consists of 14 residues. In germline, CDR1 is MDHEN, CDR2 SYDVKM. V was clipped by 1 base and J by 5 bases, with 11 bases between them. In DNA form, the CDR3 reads TGTGCCAGCAGTTTATCGAAGGCGGGGACTGAAGCTTTCTTT. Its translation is CASSLSKAGTEAFF.

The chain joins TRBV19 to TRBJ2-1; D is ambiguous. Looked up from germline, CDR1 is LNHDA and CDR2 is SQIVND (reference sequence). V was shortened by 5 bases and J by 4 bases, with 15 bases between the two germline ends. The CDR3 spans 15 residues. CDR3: CASSSGMTLYNEQFF. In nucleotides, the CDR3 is TGTGCCAGTAGTTCTGGGATGACTCTTTACAATGAGCAGTTCTTC.

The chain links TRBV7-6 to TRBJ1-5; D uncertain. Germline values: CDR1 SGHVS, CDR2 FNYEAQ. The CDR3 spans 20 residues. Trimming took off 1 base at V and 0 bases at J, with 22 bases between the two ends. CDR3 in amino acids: CASSLGVGGPAPYSNQPQHF. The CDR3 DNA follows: TGTGCCAGCAGCTTAGGAGTGGGTGGGCCGGCCCCCTATAGCAATCAGCCCCAGCATTTT.

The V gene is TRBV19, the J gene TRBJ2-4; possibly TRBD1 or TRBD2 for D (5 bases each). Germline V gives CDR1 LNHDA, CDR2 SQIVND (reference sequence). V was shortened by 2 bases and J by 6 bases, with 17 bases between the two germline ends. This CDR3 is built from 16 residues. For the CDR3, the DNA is TGTGCCAGTAGTATAATTGGGACGAGGGGCCCAAACATTCAGTACTTC. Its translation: CASSIIGTRGPNIQYF. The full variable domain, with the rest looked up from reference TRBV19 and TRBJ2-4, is DGGITQSPKYLFRKEGQNVTLSCEQNLNHDAMYWYRQDPGQGLRLIYYSQIVNDFQKGDIAEGYSVSREKKESFPLTVTSAQKNPTAFYLCASSIIGTRGPNIQYFGAGTRLSVL.

The CDR3 is CASSFRAGFREQYF. As DNA, the CDR3 is TGTGCCAGCAGTTTCCGGGCGGGTTTCCGCGAGCAGTACTTC. The chain links TRBV27 to TRBJ2-7, with D possibly TRBD2 on 5 matching bases. The CDR3 is 14 residues long. Trimming took 3 bases from V and 6 from J, leaving 15 bases between them. CDR1 and CDR2 (germline): MNHEY, SMNVEV (reference sequence).

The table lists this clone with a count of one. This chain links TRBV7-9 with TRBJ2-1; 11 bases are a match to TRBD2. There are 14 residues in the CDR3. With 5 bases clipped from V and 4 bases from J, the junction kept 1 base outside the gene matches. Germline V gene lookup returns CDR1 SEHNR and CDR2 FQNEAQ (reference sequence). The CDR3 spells CASSPSGRYNEQFF. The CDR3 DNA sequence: TGTGCCAGCAGCCCTAGCGGGAGGTACAATGAGCAGTTCTTC.

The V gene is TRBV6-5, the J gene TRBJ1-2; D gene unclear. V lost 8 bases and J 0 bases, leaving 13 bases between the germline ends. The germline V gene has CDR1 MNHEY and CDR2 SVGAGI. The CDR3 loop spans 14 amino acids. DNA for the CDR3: TGTGCCAGCCGGCACCTCGATTCTAACTATGGCTACACCTTC. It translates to CASRHLDSNYGYTF.

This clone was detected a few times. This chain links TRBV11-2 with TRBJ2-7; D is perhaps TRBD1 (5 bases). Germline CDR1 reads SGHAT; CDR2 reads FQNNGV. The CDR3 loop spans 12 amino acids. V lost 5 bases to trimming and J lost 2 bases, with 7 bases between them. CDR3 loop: CASSTGPYEQYF. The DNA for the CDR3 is TGTGCCAGCAGCACAGGACCCTACGAGCAGTACTTC.

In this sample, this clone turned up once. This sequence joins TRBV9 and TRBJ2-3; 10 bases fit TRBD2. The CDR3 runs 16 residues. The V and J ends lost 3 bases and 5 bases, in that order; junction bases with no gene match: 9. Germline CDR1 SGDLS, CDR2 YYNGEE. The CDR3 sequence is CASSAAGTSAIDTQYF. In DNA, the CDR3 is TGTGCCAGCAGCGCCGCCGGGACTAGCGCCATAGATACGCAGTATTTT.

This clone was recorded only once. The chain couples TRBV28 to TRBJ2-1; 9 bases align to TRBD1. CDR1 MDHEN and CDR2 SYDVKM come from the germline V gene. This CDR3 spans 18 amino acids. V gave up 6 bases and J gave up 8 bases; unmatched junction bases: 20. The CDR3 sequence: CASSPYLTRDRESYEQFF. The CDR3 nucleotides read TGTGCCAGCAGCCCTTACCTCACACGGGACAGGGAATCATATGAGCAGTTCTTC.

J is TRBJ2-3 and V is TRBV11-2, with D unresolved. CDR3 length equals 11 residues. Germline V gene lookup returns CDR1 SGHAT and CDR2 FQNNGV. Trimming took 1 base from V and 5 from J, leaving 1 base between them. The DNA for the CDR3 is TGTGCCAGCAGCTTAGGAGATACGCAGTATTTT. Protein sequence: CASSLGDTQYF.

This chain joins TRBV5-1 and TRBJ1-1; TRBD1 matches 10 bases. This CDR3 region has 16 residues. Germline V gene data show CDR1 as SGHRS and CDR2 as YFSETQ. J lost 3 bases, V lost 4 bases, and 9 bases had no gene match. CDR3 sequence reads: CASSSETGGADTEAFF. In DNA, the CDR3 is TGCGCCAGCAGCAGTGAGACAGGGGGCGCGGACACTGAAGCTTTCTTT.

CDR3 region: CASSPPGPHYNEQFF. The DNA of the CDR3 is TGTGCCAGCAGCCCCCCGGGGCCCCACTACAATGAGCAGTTCTTC. The rearrangement links TRBV7-9 to TRBJ2-1; perhaps D is TRBD1 or TRBD2 (5 bases each). The V gene lost 5 bases and the J gene lost 3 bases, with 14 bases spanning the gap. The CDR3 runs 15 residues. Germline V lookup: CDR1 SEHNR, CDR2 FQNEAQ (reference sequence).

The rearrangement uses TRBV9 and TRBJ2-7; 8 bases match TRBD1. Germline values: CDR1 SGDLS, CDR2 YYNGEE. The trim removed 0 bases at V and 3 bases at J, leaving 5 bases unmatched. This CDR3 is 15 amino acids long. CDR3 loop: CASSVEGTGNYEQYF. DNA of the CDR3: TGTGCCAGCAGCGTAGAGGGGACAGGAAACTACGAGCAGTACTTC.

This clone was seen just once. CDR3 loop: CASSLGPGPGTDTQYF. CDR3 sequence (DNA): TGTGCCAGCAGCTTAGGGCCAGGGCCTGGGACAGATACGCAGTATTTT. The gene calls are TRBV7-3 and TRBJ2-3; D may be TRBD1 (5 bases). V lost 2 bases and J 3 bases, leaving 15 bases between the germline ends. This CDR3 comprises 16 residues. CDR1 and CDR2 (germline): SGHTA, FQGTGA.

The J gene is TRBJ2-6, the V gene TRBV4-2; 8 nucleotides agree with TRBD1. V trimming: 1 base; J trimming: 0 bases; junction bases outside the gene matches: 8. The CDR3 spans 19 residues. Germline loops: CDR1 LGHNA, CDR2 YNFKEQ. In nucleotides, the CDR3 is TGTGCCAGCAGCCAAGTGGGCGCAGGGGGCGTCTCTGGGGCCAACGTCCTGACTTTC. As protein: CASSQVGAGGVSGANVLTF.

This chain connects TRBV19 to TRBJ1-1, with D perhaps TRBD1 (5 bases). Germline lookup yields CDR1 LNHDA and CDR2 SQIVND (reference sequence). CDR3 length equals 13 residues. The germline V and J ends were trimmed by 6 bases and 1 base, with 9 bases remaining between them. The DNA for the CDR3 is TGTGCCAGTAGCGTGACAGCGAACACTGAAGCTTTCTTT. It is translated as CASSVTANTEAFF.

The CDR3 is CASSSEAYNEQFF. The CDR3, as DNA: TGTGCCAGCTCTAGCGAGGCCTACAATGAGCAGTTCTTC. V is TRBV27 and J is TRBJ2-1; D possibly corresponds to TRBD2 (6 bases). CDR3 length: 13 residues. V was cut by 8 bases and J by 2 bases, with 10 bases left in between. Germline loops: CDR1 MNHEY, CDR2 SMNVEV (reference sequence).

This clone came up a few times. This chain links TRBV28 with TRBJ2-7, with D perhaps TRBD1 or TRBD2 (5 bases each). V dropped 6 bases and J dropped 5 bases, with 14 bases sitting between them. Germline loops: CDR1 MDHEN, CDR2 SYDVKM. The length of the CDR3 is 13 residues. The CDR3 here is CASSLLGANEQYF. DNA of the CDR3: TGTGCCAGCAGCCTTCTCGGGGCCAACGAGCAGTACTTC.